The sequence of this T cell receptor beta chain was determined in a study of shared clonotypes between healthy human individuals. General study points: Sequencing depth was a factor that was expected to affect clonotype sharing among donors.

This clone was observed once. Its antigen is still unknown. The authors distributed each subset's genomic DNA evenly over several immunoSEQ plates. Only in-frame clones appear in the TCRdb table, and some are missing; sequencing was by immunoSEQ multiplex PCR. The repertoire has about 230,000 clones, 60% to 70% of them found once; the top ten carry approximately 12%. There were no recent acute infections or vaccinations among the donors, who were healthy HIV-negative adults. CDR3 size: 14 residues. From germline, CDR1 is SGHRS and CDR2 YFSETQ. V shed 5 bases and J 6 bases; nucleotides not matched to a gene: 6.

The chain employs TRBV5-1 and TRBJ2-1; 9 bases map to TRBD2. The material sequenced was memory CD4+ T cells sorted from blood. Subset in this sample: CD45RA-negative fraction. The sequence came from a man between 25 and 39 years old in good health. CDR3 in DNA: TGCGCCAGCAGGGGATCTAGCGGGGTCAATGAGCAGTTCTTC. Its translation: CASRGSSGVNEQFF. Drawing the rest from reference TRBV5-1 and TRBJ2-1, the complete variable domain is KAGVTQTPRYLIKTRGQQVTLSCSPISGHRSVSWYQQTPGQGLQFLFEYFSETQRNKGNFPGRFSGRQFSNSRSEMNVSTLELGDSALYLCASRGSSGVNEQFFGPGTRLTVL.